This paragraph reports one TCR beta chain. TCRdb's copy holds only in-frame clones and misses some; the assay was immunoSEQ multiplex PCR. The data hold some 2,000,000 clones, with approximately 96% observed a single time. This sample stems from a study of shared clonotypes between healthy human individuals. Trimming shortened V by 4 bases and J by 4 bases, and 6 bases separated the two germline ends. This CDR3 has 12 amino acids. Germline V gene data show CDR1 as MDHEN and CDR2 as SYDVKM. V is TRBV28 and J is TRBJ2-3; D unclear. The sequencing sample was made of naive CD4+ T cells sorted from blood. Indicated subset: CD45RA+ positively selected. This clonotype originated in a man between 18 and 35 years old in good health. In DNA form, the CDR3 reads TGTGCCAGCAGTTCGACACCAGATACGCAGTATTTT. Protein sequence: CASSSTPDTQYF.